The 9 T cell receptor beta chains listed next were all sequenced from one sample in a study of blood T cell repertoires in COVID-19. Clones were read by immunoSEQ multiplex PCR, and TCRdb kept only the in-frame ones, dropping some. The top ten clones hold 11% of a sample with about 140,000 clones, around 86% of them seen once. The sequencing input was PBMCs or T cells enriched from blood (not recorded which). These receptors were obtained from a man in his 60s who had recovered from COVID-19.

The chain carries TRBV2 and TRBJ1-2, with TRBD1 matching 7 bases. CDR1 SNHLY and CDR2 FYNNEI come from the germline V gene. The CDR3 consists of 17 residues. J gave up 4 bases and V 5 bases, and 16 bases lay outside the gene matches. The chain's CDR3 is CASSPRGVRGNLYGYTF. The CDR3 bases are TGTGCCAGCAGTCCTCGTGGGGTCAGGGGGAATCTCTATGGCTACACCTTC. The variable domain in full, with the rest retrieved from reference TRBV2 and TRBJ1-2, is EPEVTQTPSHQVTQMGQEVILRCVPISNHLYFYWYRQILGQKVEFLVSFYNNEISEKSEIFDDQFSVERPDGSNFTLKIRSTKLEDSAMYFCASSPRGVRGNLYGYTFGSGTRLTVV.

The chain combines TRBV30 with TRBJ1-6; D gene uncertain. In germline, CDR1 is GTSNPN, CDR2 SVGIG (reference sequence). The CDR3 sequence is 14 residues long. Trimming took off 0 bases at V and 4 bases at J, with 7 bases between the two ends. DNA of the CDR3: TGTGCCTGGAGTGTAGCCGCATATAATTCACCCCTCCACTTT. Translation gives CAWSVAAYNSPLHF.

V gene TRBV29-1 combines with J gene TRBJ1-1, with a weak D call TRBD1 (5 bases). V was pared by 3 bases and J by 7 bases, with 9 bases between. The CDR3 contains 11 residues. The germline gives CDR1 SQVTM, CDR2 ANQGSEA. The chain's CDR3 is CSVDLGGEAFF. DNA of the CDR3: TGCAGCGTTGATCTGGGGGGTGAAGCTTTCTTT.

The gene calls are TRBV6-5 and TRBJ1-1, with 9 bases fitting TRBD1. Losses at the gene ends were 4 bases for V and 4 bases for J; bases not matched to a gene: 7. This CDR3 spans 15 amino acids. Looked up from germline, CDR1 is MNHEY and CDR2 is SVGAGI. In DNA form, the CDR3 reads TGTGCCAGCAGTTCACCGGGACAGGGTGGCACTGAAGCTTTCTTT. As protein: CASSSPGQGGTEAFF.

The chain is built from TRBV15 and TRBJ2-5, with D maybe TRBD1 (5 bases). V was shortened by 0 bases and J by 9 bases, with 17 bases between the two germline ends. CDR1 and CDR2 (germline): LNHNV, YYDKDF (reference sequence). This CDR3 region has 15 residues. The CDR3 sequence is CATSRDLSVGQAQYF. CDR3 in DNA: TGTGCCACCAGCAGAGATCTATCCGTGGGGCAGGCCCAGTACTTC.

This chain links TRBV6-2 or TRBV6-3 with TRBJ2-6, with TRBD2 as a possible D gene (6 bases). Trimming removed 2 bases from V and 0 bases from J, with 20 bases in between. The germline CDR1 and CDR2 sequences are MNHEY and SVGEGT. This CDR3 contains 20 residues. The CDR3, as DNA: TGTGCCAGCAGTTACCGGCCGGACCCGGGACTCAACTCTGGGGCCAACGTCCTGACTTTC. Translation: CASSYRPDPGLNSGANVLTF.

The CDR3 sequence is CASSFTGDFETQYF. As DNA, the CDR3 is TGTGCCAGCAGTTTTACCGGGGACTTCGAGACCCAGTACTTC. This chain uses TRBV28 with TRBJ2-5; D perhaps matches TRBD2 (6 bases). The CDR3 has 14 residues. Deletions cut 3 bases from V and 5 bases from J, with 13 bases between. CDR1 MDHEN and CDR2 SYDVKM come from the germline V gene. Filled out from reference TRBV28 and TRBJ2-5, the complete variable domain reads DVKVTQSSRYLVKRTGEKVFLECVQDMDHENMFWYRQDPGLGLRLIYFSYDVKMKEKGDIPEGYSVSREKKERFSLILESASTNQTSMYLCASSFTGDFETQYFGPGTRLLVL.

This clone was recorded a few times. J is TRBJ1-3 and V is TRBV10-2; 7 nucleotides match TRBD1. The germline V gene encodes CDR1 WSHSY and CDR2 SAAADI. V lost 3 bases and J lost 0; bases outside the gene matches: 11. The CDR3 consists of 18 residues. CDR3 DNA sequence: TGCGCCAGCAGTGAAGACAGGGAATCCAACAGCTCTGGAAACACCATATATTTT. It yields the protein CASSEDRESNSSGNTIYF.

The V gene is TRBV5-1, the J gene TRBJ2-7; 7 nucleotides line up with TRBD1. CDR3 length equals 16 residues. Germline-derived CDR1 and CDR2 are SGHRS and YFSETQ. V dropped 0 bases and J dropped 3; count of bases not matched to a gene: 9. DNA of the CDR3: TGCGCCAGCAGCTTGGATTCAGGGGGTACCAACTACGAGCAGTACTTC. Its translation is CASSLDSGGTNYEQYF.